This T cell receptor (beta chain) was identified during a study of T cell responses to AZD1222 COVID-19 vaccine. The V gene's germline CDR1 is KGHSH and CDR2 LQKENI. This CDR3 has 15 residues. Trimming took off 7 bases at V and 0 bases at J, with 15 bases between the two ends. In regard to this clone: Its target is unknown.

The study, taken as a whole, reports: Donors were chiefly white British, with a greater number of females, and clonal diversity was perhaps underestimated. Epitopes outside B.1.351 and B.1.1.7 mutated regions reportedly drew nearly half of spike TCRs. Dominant CD4 TCR responses targeted spike regions 160-218 and 743-854.

Sequencing was performed with immunoSEQ multiplex PCR; in TCRdb, only in-frame clones are kept and a portion is missing. The top ten clones hold 9.8% of a sample with roughly 75,000 clones, 84% of them seen once. This TCR derives from an adult in good health. The specimen comprised peripheral blood, sampled on day 0 of AZD1222 vaccination. V is TRBV18 and J is TRBJ1-2, with a tentative D call TRBD1 (6 bases). In DNA form, the CDR3 reads TGTGCCAGCTTCCCAGGGGCACATGCTAACTATGGCTACACCTTC. Protein sequence: CASFPGAHANYGYTF.